This TCR beta chain was recorded in a study of control samples from healthy donors and cancer patients. This clone occurred a few times. The CDR3 is made up of 13 amino acids. Germline V gene lookup returns CDR1 SNHLY and CDR2 FYNNEI. With 5 bases removed from V and 3 bases from J, the gap between germline ends came to 10 bases. Here immunoSEQ multiplex PCR was the method, and the copy in TCRdb shows in-frame clones only, minus some. This table has about 140,000 clones, about 85% appearing once. The sample taken for sequencing was blood. The V and J genes are TRBV2 and TRBJ1-2, with D possibly matching TRBD1 (5 bases). This sequence originates from a woman aged 25-40 years in good health. The CDR3 sequence: CASSLGPDYGYTF. CDR3 DNA sequence: TGTGCCAGCAGTTTGGGACCCGACTATGGCTACACCTTC.